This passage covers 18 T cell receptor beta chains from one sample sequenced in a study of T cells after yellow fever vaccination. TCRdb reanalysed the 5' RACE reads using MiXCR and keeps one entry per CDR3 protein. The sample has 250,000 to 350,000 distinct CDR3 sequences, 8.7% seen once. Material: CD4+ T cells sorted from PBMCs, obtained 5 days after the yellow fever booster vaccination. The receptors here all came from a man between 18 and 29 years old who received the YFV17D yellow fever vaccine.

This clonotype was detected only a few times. The CDR3 DNA reads TGTGCCACTGGTGGGGGGCGAGGCGGCACAGATACGCAGTATTTT. This sequence encodes CATGGGRGGTDTQYF. This rearrangement joins TRBV24-1 to TRBJ2-3; either TRBD1 or TRBD2 may supply D (6 bases each). V lost 10 bases and J lost 1, with 17 bases in between. Germline V gene lookup returns CDR1 KGHDR and CDR2 SFDVKD. This CDR3 has 15 amino acids.

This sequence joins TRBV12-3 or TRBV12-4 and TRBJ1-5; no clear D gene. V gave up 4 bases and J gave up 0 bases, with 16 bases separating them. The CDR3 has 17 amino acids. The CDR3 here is CASSYLWTQNSNQPQHF. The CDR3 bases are TGTGCCAGCAGTTATCTTTGGACCCAAAATAGCAATCAGCCCCAGCATTTT.

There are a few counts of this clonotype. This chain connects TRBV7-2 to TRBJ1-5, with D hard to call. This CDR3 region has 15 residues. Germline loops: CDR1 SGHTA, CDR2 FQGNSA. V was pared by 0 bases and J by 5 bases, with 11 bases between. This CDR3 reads CASSLARSRHQPQHF. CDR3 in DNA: TGTGCCAGCAGCTTAGCCCGATCCCGACATCAGCCCCAGCATTTT.

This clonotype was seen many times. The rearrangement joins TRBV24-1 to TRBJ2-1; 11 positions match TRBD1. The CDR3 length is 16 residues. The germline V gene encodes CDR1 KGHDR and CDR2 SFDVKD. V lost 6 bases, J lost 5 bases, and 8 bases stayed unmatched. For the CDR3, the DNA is TGTGCCACCAGTTCAATAGGACAGGGGGCGGACAATGAGCAGTTCTTC. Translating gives CATSSIGQGADNEQFF.

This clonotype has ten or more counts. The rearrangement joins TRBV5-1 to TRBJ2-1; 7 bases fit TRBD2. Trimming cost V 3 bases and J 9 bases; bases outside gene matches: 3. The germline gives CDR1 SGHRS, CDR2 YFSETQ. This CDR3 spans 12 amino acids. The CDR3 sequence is CASSSSGTEQFF. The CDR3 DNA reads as TGCGCCAGCAGCTCTAGCGGTACTGAGCAGTTCTTC. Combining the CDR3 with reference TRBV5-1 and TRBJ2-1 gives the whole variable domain KAGVTQTPRYLIKTRGQQVTLSCSPISGHRSVSWYQQTPGQGLQFLFEYFSETQRNKGNFPGRFSGRQFSNSRSEMNVSTLELGDSALYLCASSSSGTEQFFGPGTRLTVL.

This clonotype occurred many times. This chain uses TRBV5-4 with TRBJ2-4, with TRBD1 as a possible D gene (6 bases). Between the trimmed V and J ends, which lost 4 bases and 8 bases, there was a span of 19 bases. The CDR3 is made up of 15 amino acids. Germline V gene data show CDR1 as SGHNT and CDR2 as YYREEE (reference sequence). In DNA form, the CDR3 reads TGTGCCAGCAGCGATCGCTCCGGGACATTTGACATTCAGTACTTC. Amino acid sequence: CASSDRSGTFDIQYF.

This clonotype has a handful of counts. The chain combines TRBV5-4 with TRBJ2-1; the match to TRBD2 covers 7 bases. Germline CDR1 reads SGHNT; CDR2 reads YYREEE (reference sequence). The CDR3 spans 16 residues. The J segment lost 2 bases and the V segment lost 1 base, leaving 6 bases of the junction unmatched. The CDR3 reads CASSLRRGSTYNEQFF. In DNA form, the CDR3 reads TGTGCCAGCAGCTTGCGGCGGGGGTCAACCTACAATGAGCAGTTCTTC.

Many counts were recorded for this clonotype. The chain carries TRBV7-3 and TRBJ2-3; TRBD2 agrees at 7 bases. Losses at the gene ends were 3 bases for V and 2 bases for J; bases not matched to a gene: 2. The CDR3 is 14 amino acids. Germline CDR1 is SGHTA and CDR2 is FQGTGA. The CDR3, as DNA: TGTGCCAGCAGCTTGGGGGGGGACACAGATACGCAGTATTTT. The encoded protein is CASSLGGDTDTQYF.

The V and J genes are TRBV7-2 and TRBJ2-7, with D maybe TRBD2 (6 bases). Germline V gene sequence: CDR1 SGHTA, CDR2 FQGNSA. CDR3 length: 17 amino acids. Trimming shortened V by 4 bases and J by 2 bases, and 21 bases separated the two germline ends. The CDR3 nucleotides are TGTGCCAGCAGCTGGCCGGGACTCGAAATTTCAACCTACGAGCAGTACTTC. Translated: CASSWPGLEISTYEQYF.

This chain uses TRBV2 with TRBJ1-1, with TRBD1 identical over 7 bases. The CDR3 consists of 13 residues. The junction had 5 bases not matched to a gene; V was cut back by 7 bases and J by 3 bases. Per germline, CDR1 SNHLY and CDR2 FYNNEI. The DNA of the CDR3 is TGTGCCAGCATGAGGGGGCTGTACACTGAAGCTTTCTTT. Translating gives CASMRGLYTEAFF.

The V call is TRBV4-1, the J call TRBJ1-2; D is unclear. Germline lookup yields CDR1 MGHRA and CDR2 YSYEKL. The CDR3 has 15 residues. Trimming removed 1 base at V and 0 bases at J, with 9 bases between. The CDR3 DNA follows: TGCGCCAGCAGCCAAGTTCCACTATCTAACTATGGCTACACCTTC. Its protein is CASSQVPLSNYGYTF.

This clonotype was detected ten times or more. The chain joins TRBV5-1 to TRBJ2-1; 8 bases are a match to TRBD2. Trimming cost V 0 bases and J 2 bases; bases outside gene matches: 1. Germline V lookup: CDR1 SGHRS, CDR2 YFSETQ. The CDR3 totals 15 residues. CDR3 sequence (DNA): TGCGCCAGCAGCTTGGATAGCGGGGCCTACAATGAGCAGTTCTTC. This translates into CASSLDSGAYNEQFF.

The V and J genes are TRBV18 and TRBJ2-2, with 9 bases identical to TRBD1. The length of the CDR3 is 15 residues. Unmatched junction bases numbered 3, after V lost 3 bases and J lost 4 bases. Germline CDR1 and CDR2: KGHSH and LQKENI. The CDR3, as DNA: TGTGCCAGCTCACCTCGGACAGGGGCCACCGGGGAGCTGTTTTTT. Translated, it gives CASSPRTGATGELFF.

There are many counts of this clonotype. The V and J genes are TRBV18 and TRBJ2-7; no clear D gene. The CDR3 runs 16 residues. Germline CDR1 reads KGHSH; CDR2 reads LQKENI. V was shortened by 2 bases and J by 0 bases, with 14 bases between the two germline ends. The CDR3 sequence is CASSPDRTRSSYEQYF. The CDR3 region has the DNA TGTGCCAGCTCACCAGATCGCACCAGGAGCTCCTACGAGCAGTACTTC.

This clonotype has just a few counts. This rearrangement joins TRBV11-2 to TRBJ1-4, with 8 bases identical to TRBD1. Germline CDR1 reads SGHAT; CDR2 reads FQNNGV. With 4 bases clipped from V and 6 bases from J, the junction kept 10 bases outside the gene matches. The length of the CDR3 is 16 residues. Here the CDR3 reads CASSSPGQVVYEKLFF. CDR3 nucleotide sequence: TGTGCCAGCAGCTCGCCGGGACAGGTCGTTTATGAAAAACTGTTTTTT.

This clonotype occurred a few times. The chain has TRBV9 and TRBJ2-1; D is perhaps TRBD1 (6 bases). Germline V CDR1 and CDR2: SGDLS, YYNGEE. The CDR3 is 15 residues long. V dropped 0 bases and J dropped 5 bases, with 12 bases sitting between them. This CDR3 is CASSVAAGVHNEQFF. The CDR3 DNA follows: TGTGCCAGCAGCGTAGCGGCAGGGGTACACAATGAGCAGTTCTTC.

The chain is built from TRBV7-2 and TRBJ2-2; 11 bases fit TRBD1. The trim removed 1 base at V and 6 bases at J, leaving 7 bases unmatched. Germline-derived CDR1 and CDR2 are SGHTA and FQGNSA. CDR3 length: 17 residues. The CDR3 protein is CASSLVHRTGGSGELFF. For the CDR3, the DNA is TGTGCCAGCAGCTTAGTACACCGGACAGGGGGCTCCGGGGAGCTGTTTTTT.

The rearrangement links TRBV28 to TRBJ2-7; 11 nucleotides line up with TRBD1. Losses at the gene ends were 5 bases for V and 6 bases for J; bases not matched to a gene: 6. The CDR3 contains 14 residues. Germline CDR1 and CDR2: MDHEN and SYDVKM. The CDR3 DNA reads TGTGCCAGCAGTCCCACCGGACAGGGGGCCGAGCAGTACGTC. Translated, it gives CASSPTGQGAEQYV.